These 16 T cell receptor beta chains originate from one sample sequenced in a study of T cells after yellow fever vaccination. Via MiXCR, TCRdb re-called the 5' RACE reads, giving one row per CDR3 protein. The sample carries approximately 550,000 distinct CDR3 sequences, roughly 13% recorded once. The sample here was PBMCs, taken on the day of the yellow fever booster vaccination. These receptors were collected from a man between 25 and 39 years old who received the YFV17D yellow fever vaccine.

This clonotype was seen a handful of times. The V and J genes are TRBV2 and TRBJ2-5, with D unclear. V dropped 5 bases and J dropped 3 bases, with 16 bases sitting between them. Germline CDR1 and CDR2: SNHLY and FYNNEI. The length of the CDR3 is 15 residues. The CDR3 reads CASSLQPATKETQYF. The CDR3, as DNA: TGTGCCAGCAGTCTCCAACCGGCCACCAAAGAGACCCAGTACTTC.

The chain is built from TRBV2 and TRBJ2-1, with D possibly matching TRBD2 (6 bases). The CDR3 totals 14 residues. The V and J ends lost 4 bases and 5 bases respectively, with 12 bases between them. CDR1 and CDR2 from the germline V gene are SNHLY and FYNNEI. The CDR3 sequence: CASSAVPSDNEQFF. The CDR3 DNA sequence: TGTGCCAGCAGTGCGGTCCCTAGCGACAATGAGCAGTTCTTC.

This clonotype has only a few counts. Here the CDR3 reads CASSQGPHTKDEQFF. The CDR3 bases are TGTGCCAGCAGCCAAGGACCACATACCAAGGATGAGCAGTTCTTC. This chain joins TRBV7-2 and TRBJ2-1, with unresolved D. V lost 5 bases and J 8 bases, leaving 19 bases between the germline ends. Germline V lookup: CDR1 SGHTA, CDR2 FQGNSA. The CDR3 is 15 residues long.

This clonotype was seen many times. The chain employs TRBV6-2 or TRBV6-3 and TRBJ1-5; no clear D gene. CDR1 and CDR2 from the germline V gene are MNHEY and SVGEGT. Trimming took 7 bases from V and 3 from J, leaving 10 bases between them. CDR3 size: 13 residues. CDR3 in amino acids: CASNSVDNQPQHF. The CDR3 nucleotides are TGTGCCAGCAATTCGGTTGACAATCAGCCCCAGCATTTT.

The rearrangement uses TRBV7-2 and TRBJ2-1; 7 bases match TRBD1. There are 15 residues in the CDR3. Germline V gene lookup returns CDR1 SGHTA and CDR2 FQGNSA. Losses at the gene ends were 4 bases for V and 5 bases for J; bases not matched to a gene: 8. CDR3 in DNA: TGTGCCAGCAGCTCCGGCCGGGACAGAAACAATGAGCAGTTCTTC. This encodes CASSSGRDRNNEQFF.

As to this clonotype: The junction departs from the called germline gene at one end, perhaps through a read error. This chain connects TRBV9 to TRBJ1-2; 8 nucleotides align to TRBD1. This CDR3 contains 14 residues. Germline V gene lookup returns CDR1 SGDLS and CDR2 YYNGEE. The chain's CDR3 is CASSAGQGGFGYNF. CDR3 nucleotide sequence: TGTGCCAGCAGCGCCGGACAGGGAGGCTTCGGCTACAACTTC.

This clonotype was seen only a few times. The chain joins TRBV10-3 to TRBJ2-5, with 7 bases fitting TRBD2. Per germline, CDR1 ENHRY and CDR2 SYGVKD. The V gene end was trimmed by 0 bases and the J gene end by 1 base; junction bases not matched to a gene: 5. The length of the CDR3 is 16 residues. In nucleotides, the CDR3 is TGTGCCATCAGTGAGTCGGCTAGCGGACCCCAAGAGACCCAGTACTTC. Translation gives CAISESASGPQETQYF.

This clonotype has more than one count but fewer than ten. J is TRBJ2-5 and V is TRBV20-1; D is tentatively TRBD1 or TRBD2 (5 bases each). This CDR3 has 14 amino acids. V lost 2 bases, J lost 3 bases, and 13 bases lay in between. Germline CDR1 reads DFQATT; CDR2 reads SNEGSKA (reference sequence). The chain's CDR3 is CSARPGRRKETQYF. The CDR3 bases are TGCAGTGCTAGACCGGGACGGAGAAAAGAGACCCAGTACTTC.

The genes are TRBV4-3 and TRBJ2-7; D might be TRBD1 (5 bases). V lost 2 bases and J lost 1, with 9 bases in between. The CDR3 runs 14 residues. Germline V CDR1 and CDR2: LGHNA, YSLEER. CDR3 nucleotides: TGCGCCAGCAGCCAAATTTCAGGGTCCTACGAGCAGTACTTC. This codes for CASSQISGSYEQYF.

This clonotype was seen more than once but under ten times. As DNA, the CDR3 is TGTGCCAGTAGTATAGATGGGCCAGCGGGAGGGTCCTACAATGAGCAGTTCTTC. The encoded protein is CASSIDGPAGGSYNEQFF. The genes are TRBV19 and TRBJ2-1; TRBD2 matches at 10 bases. The CDR3 spans 18 residues. Germline V gene sequence: CDR1 LNHDA, CDR2 SQIVND (reference sequence). J gave up 1 base and V 0 bases, and 6 bases lay outside the gene matches.

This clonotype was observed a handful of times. The CDR3 loop is CASSPDRGTVPRETQYF. The CDR3 nucleotides read TGTGCCAGCAGCCCTGACAGGGGCACAGTCCCCCGGGAGACCCAGTACTTC. J is TRBJ2-5 and V is TRBV11-2, with 8 bases lining up with TRBD1. CDR3 length: 17 amino acids. The junction had 16 bases not matched to a gene; V was cut back by 5 bases and J by 5 bases. Germline V gives CDR1 SGHAT, CDR2 FQNNGV.

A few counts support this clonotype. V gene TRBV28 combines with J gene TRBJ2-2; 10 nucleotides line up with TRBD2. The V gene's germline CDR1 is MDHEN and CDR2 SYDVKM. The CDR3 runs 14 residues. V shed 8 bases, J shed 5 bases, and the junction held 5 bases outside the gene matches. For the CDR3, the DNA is TGTGCCAGCTCTCCACTAGCGGGAACCGGGGAGCTGTTTTTT. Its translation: CASSPLAGTGELFF.

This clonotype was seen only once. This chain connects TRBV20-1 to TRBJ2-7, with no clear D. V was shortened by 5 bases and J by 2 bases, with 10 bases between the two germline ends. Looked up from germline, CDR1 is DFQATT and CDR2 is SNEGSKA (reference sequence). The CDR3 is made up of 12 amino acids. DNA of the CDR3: TGCAGTGCTGCCGCTAACCCCTACGAGCAGTACTTC. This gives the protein CSAAANPYEQYF.

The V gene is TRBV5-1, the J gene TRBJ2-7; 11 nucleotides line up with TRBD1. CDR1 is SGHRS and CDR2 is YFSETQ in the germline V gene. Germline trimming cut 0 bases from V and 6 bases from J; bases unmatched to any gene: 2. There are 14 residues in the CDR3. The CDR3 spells CASSLDGTGGEQYF. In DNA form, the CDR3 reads TGCGCCAGCAGCTTGGACGGGACAGGGGGCGAGCAGTACTTC.

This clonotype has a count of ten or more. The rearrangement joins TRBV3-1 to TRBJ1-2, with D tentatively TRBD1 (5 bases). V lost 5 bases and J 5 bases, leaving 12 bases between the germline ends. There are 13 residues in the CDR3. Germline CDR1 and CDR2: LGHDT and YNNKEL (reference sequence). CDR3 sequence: CASSGGEGYGYTF. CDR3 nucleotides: TGTGCCAGCAGCGGAGGGGAGGGTTATGGCTACACCTTC. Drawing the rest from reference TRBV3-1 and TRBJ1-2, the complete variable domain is DTAVSQTPKYLVTQMGNDKSIKCEQNLGHDTMYWYKQDSKKFLKIMFSYNNKELIINETVPNRFSPKSPDKAHLNLHINSLELGDSAVYFCASSGGEGYGYTFGSGTRLTVV.

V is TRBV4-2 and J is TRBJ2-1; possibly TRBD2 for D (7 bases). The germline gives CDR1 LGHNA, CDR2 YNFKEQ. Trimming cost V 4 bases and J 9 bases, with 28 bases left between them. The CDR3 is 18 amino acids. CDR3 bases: TGTGCCAGCAGCCGCGGTAGGGGACAAGCCCCAGGCGGGGGTGAGCAGTTCTTC. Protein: CASSRGRGQAPGGGEQFF.